This T cell receptor (beta chain) was retrieved from a study of T cell repertoires in cytomegalovirus infection (dated by TCRdb to about 2019). As for the study more broadly: Alongside well-studied HLA-B-restricted epitopes, the peptide stimulations were aimed at recently identified HLA-C-restricted CMV epitopes, whose presentation resists viral immunomodulation. The HLA type of each donor mattered for the analysis, because public TCR beta signatures pointed to carriage of CMV infection along with the matching HLA type.

Trimming removed 6 bases from V and 8 bases from J; the gene matches leave 15 bases unexplained. There are 15 amino acids in the CDR3, from cysteine to phenylalanine inclusive. The only DNA kept is the CDR3, 45 bases in frame from the first base. CDR1 and CDR2, per the germline V gene (reference sequence), are SEHNR and FQNEAQ. This clonotype was seen only a few times. No antigen is known for it. No per-base quality is available; no much larger clone lies one base away. The research as a whole found: The ex vivo response was dominated by HLA-C-restricted CMV-specific TCR beta clonotypes, and the single most frequent clonotype in two of eight donors was supplied by these HLA-C-restricted clonotypes. In both this cohort and an independent cohort of 352 donors, the cumulative frequency of public TCR beta family members distinguished carriers of CMV infection plus the relevant HLA type.

The treatment or condition label on this specimen signifies: in vitro stimulation with specific CMV peptide epitopes to enrich CMV-specific T cells. TCRdb shows the sequencer as Illumina HiSeq 1500. The public reads were reprocessed in TCRdb via fastp at Q25 and MiXCR, keeping in-frame beta chains. Rows matching on CDR3 protein sequence are summarized as one entry with the most common DNA and genes. The sample has some 920,000 distinct CDR3 sequences on record, more than 25% of them singletons. The top ten clonotypes cover more than 13% of the sample. The sample in question was cultured CD8+ T cells from PBMCs, obtained from culture after CMV antigen stimulation. Rearrangement joined TRBV7-9 to TRBJ1-2, with 7 bases aligning to TRBD1. The TCR comes from a human donor in good health (CMV status not recorded). Some clones in this sample may be carry-over from other donors' samples. In nucleotides, the sequence is TGTGCCAGCAGACCTGACAGGGAGCCTATGGGAGGCTACACCTTC. This encodes CASRPDREPMGGYTF.